The present T cell receptor (beta chain) was sequenced within a study of cytomegalovirus exposure and HLA in healthy donors. PCR amplification relied on 60 Vbeta primers (plus 13 Jbeta primers). Method: immunoSEQ multiplex PCR; TCRdb's copy keeps in-frame clones and lacks some. The table lists 90,000 to 95,000 clones, approximately 80% of them singletons, with over 2% in the top ten. It was healthy bone marrow donors who served as donors. This clone was counted a few times. This receptor was taken from a man younger than 30 in good health and CMV-seronegative. The sample taken for sequencing was PBMCs.

In DNA, the CDR3 is TGCGCCAGCAGCCACACACTGGGGGGTAGTGAAAAACTGTTTTTT. Its translation: CASSHTLGGSEKLFF. This chain links TRBV4-1 with TRBJ1-4; possible D gene TRBD1, 5 bases. Germline-derived CDR1 and CDR2 are MGHRA and YSYEKL. The CDR3 extends over 15 amino acids. Trimming stripped 3 bases from V and 7 bases from J, with 15 bases between.